Listed below are T cell receptor beta chains from one sample, sequenced in a study of T cell responses to AZD1222 COVID-19 vaccine. The data were produced by immunoSEQ multiplex PCR, yet TCRdb's version contains in-frame clones alone and is incomplete. The sample holds over 130,000 clones; about 89% are singletons and the top ten take 7.5%. Specimen: peripheral blood, collected 28 days after the second dose of the MenACWY control vaccine. The receptors come from an adult who received the MenACWY meningococcal vaccine as a control. Each CDR3 is given with its conserved first and last residue. The D gene is left open where the match is weak. Rows may omit the clone size; those that give it use once, few, many or a size class.

size,V,J,D,DNA,CDR3
NA,TRBV2,TRBJ1-5,NA,TGTGCCAGCAGTGAGGGCAGTTATCAGCCCCAGCATTTT,CASSEGSYQPQHF
NA,TRBV5-1,TRBJ1-3,NA,TGCGCCAGCAGGTTAGACTTCTCTGGAAACACCATATATTTT,CASRLDFSGNTIYF
NA,TRBV6-2/TRBV6-3,TRBJ1-3,TRBD1,TGTGCCAGCAGTTACTCGCCCGGGACCGAGACAGGGGTCACTGGAAACACCATATATTTT,CASSYSPGTETGVTGNTIYF
NA,TRBV12-3/TRBV12-4,TRBJ1-2,NA,TGTGCCAGCAGCATTCAGGGTAGCTATGGCTACACCTTC,CASSIQGSYGYTF
NA,TRBV18,TRBJ1-1,NA,TGTGCCAGCTCACCACAGGAGAACACTGAAGCTTTCTTT,CASSPQENTEAFF
NA,TRBV9,TRBJ2-5,TRBD2,TGTGCCAGCAGCGTAGATCTTTCGGGGGGAATTCAAGAGACCCAGTACTTC,CASSVDLSGGIQETQYF
NA,TRBV10-2,TRBJ2-5,NA,TGCGCCAGCGCTCTTCAAGAGACCCAGTACTTC,CASALQETQYF
NA,TRBV28,TRBJ1-4,NA,TGTGCCAGCAGCCCGCTGGGCAGTAATGAAAAACTGTTTTTT,CASSPLGSNEKLFF
NA,TRBV14,TRBJ2-3,NA,TGTGCCAGCAGCCAAGATTGGGGCGGGGGCCGCACAGATACGCAGTATTTT,CASSQDWGGGRTDTQYF
NA,TRBV28,TRBJ1-2,NA,TGTGCCAGCAGTTTGGTAGGGGCCTCTTATGGCTACACCTTC,CASSLVGASYGYTF
NA,TRBV7-2,TRBJ1-1,TRBD1,TGTGCCAGCAGCTTACAGGGGGCAGATACTGAAGCTTTCTTT,CASSLQGADTEAFF
NA,TRBV5-6,TRBJ1-4,NA,TGTGCCAGCAGCTTGGGCCAGGGAGCCCGTAATGAAAAACTGTTTTTT,CASSLGQGARNEKLFF
NA,TRBV6-5,TRBJ1-1,TRBD1,TGTGCCAGCAGTTATGGCAGGGGGCATGGCACTGAAGCTTTCTTT,CASSYGRGHGTEAFF
NA,TRBV5-6,TRBJ2-5,NA,TGTGCCAGCAGCTTGTATGAAAGGGACGAAGAGACCCAGTACTTC,CASSLYERDEETQYF
NA,TRBV2,TRBJ1-2,NA,TGTGCCAGCAGTGGGAACAGGGACGGCGGCTACACCTTC,CASSGNRDGGYTF
NA,TRBV27,TRBJ2-2,TRBD1,TGTGCCAGCAGCAGGAGGGGGACAGGGTTGAACACCGGGGAGCTGTTTTTT,CASSRRGTGLNTGELFF
NA,TRBV19,TRBJ2-1,TRBD2,TGTGCCAGTAGTATCCAGCGGGGGGACTCTAATGAGCAGTTCTTC,CASSIQRGDSNEQFF
NA,TRBV6-5,TRBJ2-7,TRBD2,TGTGCCAGCAGTTGGTCTAGCGGGAGGGCCTCTTACGAGCAGTACTTC,CASSWSSGRASYEQYF
NA,TRBV18,TRBJ2-7,NA,TGTGCCAGCTCAGCTCTACCGGGACAAGGCATCATCTCCTACGAGCAGTACTTC,CASSALPGQGIISYEQYF
NA,TRBV19,TRBJ2-2,NA,TGTGCCAGTAGTACTGGTTCAAACACCGGGGAGCTGTTTTTT,CASSTGSNTGELFF
NA,TRBV19,TRBJ2-4,NA,TGTGCCAGTAGTCGGGACAACATTCAGTACTTC,CASSRDNIQYF
NA,TRBV7-9,TRBJ2-2,TRBD1,TGTGCCAGCAGCTTTCGTTTGTTTGGACAGGGGGCTGACACCGGGGAGCTGTTTTTT,CASSFRLFGQGADTGELFF
once,TRBV7-8,TRBJ2-7,NA,TGTGCCAGCAGCTTAGCGTTCGGCAGGTCAACCTACGAGCAGTACTTC,CASSLAFGRSTYEQYF
once,TRBV6-4,TRBJ1-1,NA,TGTGCCAGCAGTAGGGGGTCTACGTCTGAAGCTTTCTTT,CASSRGSTSEAFF
NA,TRBV6-1,TRBJ2-2,TRBD1,TGTGCCAGCAGTGGAACGGGACAGGGAAACACCGGGGAGCTGTTTTTT,CASSGTGQGNTGELFF
once,TRBV9,TRBJ1-6,TRBD1,TGTGCCAGCAGCGGAGACGGACAGGCGAATTCACCCCTCCACTTT,CASSGDGQANSPLHF
NA,TRBV7-9,TRBJ1-4,NA,TGTGCCAGCAGCTTAGTAACTGACGGGGGGGATAATGAAAAACTGTTTTTT,CASSLVTDGGDNEKLFF
NA,TRBV10-3,TRBJ2-2,NA,TGTGCCATCAGTGCTAGGGATTTAGCCGACGGGGAGCTGTTTTTT,CAISARDLADGELFF
few,TRBV28,TRBJ1-4,NA,TGTGCCAGCAGTTTAACCCTTGGGGACCGTGGCGGTCTGTTTTTT,CASSLTLGDRGGLFF